The following is a T cell receptor beta chain sequence with its context. CDR3 length equals 16 residues. The germline V gene has CDR1 MNHNS and CDR2 SASEGT. With 4 bases clipped from V and 5 bases from J, the junction kept 12 bases outside the gene matches. This sample was included in a study of blood T cell repertoires in COVID-19. Sequenced by immunoSEQ multiplex PCR; TCRdb stores in-frame clones only, minus some. The data contain 350,000 to 400,000 clones, 70% to 90% of them singletons. This clonotype was obtained from a woman aged 25 to 45 with COVID-19, enrolled during active disease. The sequencing input was peripheral blood. The chain links TRBV6-1 to TRBJ1-1, with TRBD1 matching over 8 bases. The CDR3 reads CASSAVSGQGGTEAFF. The CDR3 DNA reads TGTGCCAGCAGTGCAGTCTCTGGACAGGGAGGGACTGAAGCTTTCTTT.